These T cell receptor beta chains were read from a single sample in a study of cytomegalovirus exposure and HLA in healthy donors. The table came from immunoSEQ multiplex PCR; TCRdb's copy has only in-frame clones and leaves some out. The sample carries roughly 110,000 clones, more than 75% recorded once. The sequencing input was PBMCs. These receptors were taken from a woman aged 45 to 65 in good health and CMV-seropositive. CDR3s include the opening cysteine and the closing phenylalanine or tryptophan. The D gene is left open where the match is weak. The size of a clone is reported for some rows only, either as once, few or many, or as a class for expanded clones.

CASSLSTGIKTEAFF,TGTGCCAGCAGCTTGAGTACAGGGATCAAAACTGAAGCTTTCTTT,-,-,TRBJ1-1,TRBV12-1
CASSPSPTTSGATYEQYF,TGTGCCAGCTCACCAAGCCCCACTACTAGCGGGGCGACCTACGAGCAGTACTTC,TRBD2,-,TRBJ2-7,TRBV18
CASSKRGQGVLLGQYF,TGTGCCAGCAGCAAGAGGGGACAGGGGGTTCTTTTGGGGCAGTACTTC,TRBD1,-,TRBJ2-5,TRBV11-2
CASSQDKGLDSPYGYTF,TGCGCCAGCAGCCAAGATAAGGGCCTGGACAGCCCGTATGGCTACACCTTC,-,-,TRBJ1-2,TRBV4-3
CASSQTGPSTEAFF,TGCGCCAGCAGCCAGACAGGGCCATCGACTGAAGCTTTCTTT,TRBD1,-,TRBJ1-1,TRBV5-1
CSALAGEGTQYF,TGCAGCGCCTTGGCAGGGGAAGGGACCCAGTACTTC,-,-,TRBJ2-5,TRBV29-1
CASSARINYGYTF,TGTGCCAGCTCAGCCAGGATTAACTATGGCTACACCTTC,-,-,TRBJ1-2,TRBV18
CASSLWSQPQHF,TGTGCCAGCAGTTTATGGAGCCAGCCCCAGCATTTT,-,-,TRBJ1-5,TRBV28
CASSIRAGEYTF,TGTGCCAGTAGTATAAGGGCAGGGGAATACACCTTC,-,-,TRBJ1-2,TRBV19
CASSQDLDRDYSGANVLTF,TGCGCCAGCAGCCAAGATCTAGACAGAGATTACTCTGGGGCCAACGTCCTGACTTTC,-,few,TRBJ2-6,TRBV4-3
CACRRTGNNQPQHF,TGTGCCTGTCGAAGGACAGGGAACAATCAGCCCCAGCATTTT,TRBD1,once,TRBJ1-5,TRBV28
CASSTRPEGDTQYF,TGTGCCAGCAGCACCCGACCCGAGGGAGATACGCAGTATTTT,-,-,TRBJ2-3,TRBV9
CASSPLASGAGELFF,TGTGCCAGCAGCCCATTGGCTAGCGGCGCCGGGGAGCTGTTTTTT,TRBD2,-,TRBJ2-2,TRBV7-3
CASRDPRTGGALGANVLTF,TGTGCCAGCAGGGACCCGAGGACAGGGGGCGCGTTAGGGGCCAACGTCCTGACTTTC,TRBD1,-,TRBJ2-6,TRBV5-4